These 16 T cell receptor beta chains were all obtained from the same sample, sequenced in a study of blood T cell repertoires in COVID-19 (dated by TCRdb to between 2020 and 2021). Library preparation was by the immunoSEQ multiplex PCR assay. TCRdb's version of the immuneACCESS table is confined to in-frame rearrangements and falls short of the full clone set. An unresolved V gene accounts for under half of the shortfall where checked; the remainder is of unknown origin. In this sample the table shows about 100,000 clones, more than 75% of which occur a single time. The ten largest clones capture 9.5% to 15% of the sample. Sequencing was performed on peripheral blood. The receptors originated from a human donor in a cohort sampled during active COVID-19.

The chain joins TRBV5-6 to TRBJ1-2; D gene uncertain. The CDR3 covers 14 residues. The V end lost 0 bases, the J end lost 7 bases, and 13 bases lay between the germline ends. The germline V gene encodes CDR1 SGHDT and CDR2 YYEEEE. CDR3 nucleotides: TGTGCCAGCAGCTTGGCCACGGCTCCAGGTGGCTACACCTTC. Translated, it gives CASSLATAPGGYTF.

This clone was seen only a few times. The chain links TRBV7-9 to TRBJ2-5; 8 nucleotides align to TRBD2. This CDR3 comprises 15 residues. The V gene's germline CDR1 is SEHNR and CDR2 FQNEAQ (reference sequence). J lost 2 bases, V lost 7 bases, and 9 bases had no gene match. Here the CDR3 reads CASTETQREQETQYF. For the CDR3, the DNA is TGTGCCAGCACCGAGACCCAGCGGGAGCAAGAGACCCAGTACTTC.

The chain carries TRBV2 and TRBJ1-5; no clear D gene. In germline, CDR1 is SNHLY, CDR2 FYNNEI. CDR3 size: 15 residues. Trimming shortened V by 6 bases and J by 1 base, and 13 bases separated the two germline ends. CDR3 DNA: TGTGCCAGCAGAAGAGGGTCCTTAAGCAATCAGCCCCAGCATTTT. Its protein is CASRRGSLSNQPQHF. The full variable domain, in which reference TRBV2 and TRBJ1-5 provide the parts outside the CDR3, is EPEVTQTPSHQVTQMGQEVILRCVPISNHLYFYWYRQILGQKVEFLVSFYNNEISEKSEIFDDQFSVERPDGSNFTLKIRSTKLEDSAMYFCASRRGSLSNQPQHFGDGTRLSIL.

This chain links TRBV10-3 with TRBJ2-7, with D possibly being TRBD2 (6 bases). V was cut by 3 bases and J by 0 bases, with 15 bases left in between. The germline V gene has CDR1 ENHRY and CDR2 SYGVKD. The CDR3 is 16 amino acids. CDR3 in amino acids: CAISEQAGTYSYEQYF. In DNA form, the CDR3 reads TGTGCCATCAGTGAACAGGCAGGGACTTACTCCTACGAGCAGTACTTC.

This clone was recorded at least ten times. This chain's CDR3 is CASSQGFGSSYNSPLHF. CDR3 bases: TGTGCCAGCAGTCAGGGGTTCGGGAGCTCCTATAATTCACCCCTCCACTTT. The genes are TRBV6-6 and TRBJ1-6, with D possibly matching TRBD1 (6 bases). Trimming removed 5 bases from V and 0 bases from J, with 14 bases in between. Germline V gene data show CDR1 as MNHNY and CDR2 as SVGAGI (reference sequence). CDR3 size: 17 residues.

The chain is built from TRBV7-9 and TRBJ2-5; D uncertain. Per the germline V gene, CDR1 is SEHNR and CDR2 is FQNEAQ (reference sequence). V was trimmed by 2 bases and J by 5 bases, leaving 12 bases between them. The CDR3 extends over 14 amino acids. The chain's CDR3 is CASSLRLDLETQYF. The CDR3 bases are TGTGCCAGCAGCTTACGGCTAGACCTCGAGACCCAGTACTTC. Using reference TRBV7-9 and TRBJ2-5 for the parts outside the CDR3, the full variable domain is DTGVSQNPRHKITKRGQNVTFRCDPISEHNRLYWYRQTLGQGPEFLTYFQNEAQLEKSRLLSDRFSAERPKGSFSTLEIQRTEQGDSAMYLCASSLRLDLETQYFGPGTRLLVL.

J is TRBJ2-7 and V is TRBV6-5, with D perhaps matching TRBD1 (6 bases). V lost 7 bases, J lost 1 base, and 11 bases lay in between. Germline CDR1 and CDR2: MNHEY and SVGAGI. CDR3 length: 13 amino acids. The CDR3 DNA is TGTGCCAGCACCTCGGGACAATCCTACGAGCAGTACTTC. It is translated as CASTSGQSYEQYF.

To note about this clone: An end of the junction differs from the germline gene, which may be a read error. The chain links TRBV7-7 to TRBJ2-2, with D maybe TRBD1 (6 bases). This CDR3 is 15 amino acids long. The V gene's germline CDR1 is SSHAT and CDR2 FNYEAQ (reference sequence). The CDR3 DNA follows: TGTGCTAGCAGCGATTTAGGGGGAAAGGCCGGGGAGCTGTTTTTT. As protein: CASSDLGGKAGELFF.

This clone was counted a few times. The rearrangement joins TRBV6-5 to TRBJ1-6, with TRBD1 identical over 9 bases. The ends lost 6 bases at V and 7 bases at J; junction bases unmatched: 7. CDR3 size: 15 residues. Germline lookup yields CDR1 MNHEY and CDR2 SVGAGI. The CDR3 protein is CASSEGQGWNSPLHF. CDR3 DNA: TGTGCCAGCAGCGAGGGACAGGGATGGAATTCACCCCTCCACTTT.

The V and J genes are TRBV6-5 and TRBJ2-2; a weak D match, TRBD1 (7 bases). This CDR3 has 14 residues. From germline, CDR1 is MNHEY and CDR2 SVGAGI. The V gene lost 6 bases and the J gene lost 5 bases, with 13 bases spanning the gap. The CDR3 here is CASRAGGRTGELFF. CDR3 nucleotide sequence: TGTGCCAGCAGGGCAGGGGGGAGGACCGGGGAGCTGTTTTTT.

The chain has TRBV9 and TRBJ1-3; D possibly corresponds to TRBD1 (5 bases). Germline loops: CDR1 SGDLS, CDR2 YYNGEE. V was shortened by 0 bases and J by 5 bases, with 12 bases between the two germline ends. CDR3 length: 15 residues. CDR3 sequence (DNA): TGTGCCAGCAGCGTAGGGGGAGGGACTAGAAACACCATATATTTT. This translates into CASSVGGGTRNTIYF.

The chain carries TRBV5-4 and TRBJ2-1, with a weak D call TRBD2 (5 bases). Germline CDR1 SGHNT, CDR2 YYREEE (reference sequence). The CDR3 spans 13 residues. Trimming shortened V by 2 bases and J by 6 bases, and 9 bases separated the two germline ends. The CDR3 is CASSFRGSNEQFF. CDR3 nucleotides: TGTGCCAGCAGCTTCCGGGGTAGCAATGAGCAGTTCTTC.

The V call is TRBV10-3, the J call TRBJ2-1; 7 positions agree with TRBD2. The germline CDR1 and CDR2 sequences are ENHRY and SYGVKD. This CDR3 comprises 12 residues. Trimming removed 10 bases from V and 2 bases from J; junction bases left unmatched: 2. The CDR3 spells CATGLPYNEQFF. CDR3 coding DNA: TGTGCCACGGGACTACCCTACAATGAGCAGTTCTTC.

The chain is built from TRBV9 and TRBJ1-2; maybe TRBD1 (6 bases). Germline CDR1 is SGDLS and CDR2 is YYNGEE. The CDR3 runs 14 residues. Between the trimmed V and J ends, which lost 4 bases and 4 bases, there was a span of 14 bases. The CDR3 is CASSSGALGYGYTF. The CDR3 DNA follows: TGTGCCAGCAGCTCAGGGGCTCTCGGCTATGGCTACACCTTC.

This rearrangement joins TRBV7-7 to TRBJ2-3, with D possibly TRBD2 on 7 matching bases. The germline gives CDR1 SSHAT, CDR2 FNYEAQ (reference sequence). The CDR3 totals 15 residues. Trimming removed 1 base from V and 6 bases from J, with 14 bases in between. This CDR3 is CASSLGTGGADTQYF. The CDR3 DNA reads as TGTGCCAGCAGCTTAGGAACGGGGGGCGCCGATACGCAGTATTTT.

Only one count was recorded for this clone. The chain employs TRBV5-1 and TRBJ1-1; D is perhaps TRBD1 (5 bases). V lost 0 bases to trimming and J lost 6 bases, with 12 bases between them. The CDR3 has 14 amino acids. Germline V gene sequence: CDR1 SGHRS, CDR2 YFSETQ. CDR3 bases: TGCGCCAGCAGCTTGGAGGCAGGGCTATCTGAAGCTTTCTTT. Encoded protein: CASSLEAGLSEAFF.